This T cell receptor beta chain was observed in a study of blood T cell repertoires in COVID-19. Overall study: There were acute and convalescent COVID-19 samples, and they came from the United States, Italy and Spain.

CDR1 and CDR2 from the germline V gene are LGHDT and YNNKEL (reference sequence). Unmatched junction bases numbered 9, after V lost 1 base and J lost 4 bases. The CDR3 extends over 16 amino acids. Authors' methods: Reference gene primer amplification yielded estimated nucleated cell counts. Repertoires were generated with immunoSEQ multiplex PCR, while TCRdb's copy carries only in-frame clones and drops some. V and J calls and clone size are given by that table; D and trimming were obtained from the DNA. The repertoire includes approximately 190,000 clones, around nine tenths of them detected once, and roughly 5.6% sits in the top ten.

This TCR derives from a middle-aged woman who had recovered from COVID-19. The sample comprised peripheral blood. The chain is built from TRBV3-1 (or the pseudogene TRBV3-2) and TRBJ2-7, with 8 bases lining up with TRBD1. This CDR3 reads CASSQVAGGYLYEQYF. Written as DNA, the CDR3 is TGTGCCAGCAGCCAAGTGGCAGGGGGCTATTTATACGAGCAGTACTTC.